Described below is a single T cell receptor (beta chain) sequence and its context. Its antigen is currently unknown. This table comes from immunoSEQ multiplex PCR, and its TCRdb copy is limited to in-frame clones, with some not included. The profile shows approximately 100,000 clones, 86% of them singletons. This entry belongs to a study of graft-versus-host responses after intestinal transplantation. CDR3 length: 13 amino acids. Germline V lookup: CDR1 WNHNN, CDR2 SYGVQD (reference sequence). Trimming took off 4 bases at V and 7 bases at J, with 8 bases between the two ends. Study-wide points: Peak levels of circulating GvH clones tracked with early post-transplant HvG declines.

This chain joins TRBV10-1 and TRBJ1-6, with D possibly being TRBD1 (5 bases). This sequence was found in a human patient who received an intestinal transplant, so some T cells may come from the graft donor. Here the sequenced sample was PBMCs, taken 255 days after intestinal transplant. The CDR3: CASSVGENSPLHF. The DNA for the CDR3 is TGCGCCAGCAGTGTAGGGGAGAATTCACCCCTCCACTTT.